This T cell receptor beta chain was recovered during a study of shared clonotypes between healthy human individuals. Sequencing on ten immunoSEQ deep assay plates was performed for unsorted PBMC DNA. Clones were read by immunoSEQ multiplex PCR, and TCRdb kept only the in-frame ones, dropping some. The repertoire holds approximately 500,000 clones, with about 85% as singletons. The table lists this clone with a few counts. Per germline, CDR1 MNHEY and CDR2 SMNVEV (reference sequence). The CDR3 length is 13 residues. Trimming shortened V by 3 bases and J by 3 bases, and 6 bases separated the two germline ends.

Sequencing input: PBMCs. The TCR comes from a woman in her thirties or forties in good health. Some clones in this sample may be carry-over from other donors' samples. The V gene is TRBV27, the J gene TRBJ1-5; D unclear. The CDR3 loop reads CASSFATNQPQHF. CDR3 bases: TGTGCCAGCAGTTTTGCCACCAATCAGCCCCAGCATTTT.